This T cell receptor beta chain derives from a study of post-analysis software for immune sequencing data. Study results and caveats: With TRBV5-6, TRBV5-1 and TRBV20-1 included, about five TRBV segments were more frequent in patients than in controls.

Ten or more counts support this clonotype. The antigen remains unidentified. CDR3 size: 14 residues. Germline V gene lookup returns CDR1 SGHTA and CDR2 FQGNSA. V shed 5 bases, J shed 12 bases, and the junction held 7 bases outside the gene matches. Prepared TCR beta cDNA libraries contained unique molecular identifiers. TCRdb re-analysed the PCR reads in MiXCR, keeping a single row per CDR3 protein. Among approximately 250,000 distinct CDR3 sequences, approximately 34% were seen once, and the ten largest hold 4% to 6%. Source material: blood. This clonotype was sampled from a girl aged 5-17 years with multiple sclerosis. This chain uses TRBV7-2 with TRBJ2-1, with 13 nucleotides matching TRBD2. The CDR3 nucleotides read TGTGCCAGCAGCCCCGCGACTAGCGGGAGGTCGCAGTTCTTC. It specifies CASSPATSGRSQFF.